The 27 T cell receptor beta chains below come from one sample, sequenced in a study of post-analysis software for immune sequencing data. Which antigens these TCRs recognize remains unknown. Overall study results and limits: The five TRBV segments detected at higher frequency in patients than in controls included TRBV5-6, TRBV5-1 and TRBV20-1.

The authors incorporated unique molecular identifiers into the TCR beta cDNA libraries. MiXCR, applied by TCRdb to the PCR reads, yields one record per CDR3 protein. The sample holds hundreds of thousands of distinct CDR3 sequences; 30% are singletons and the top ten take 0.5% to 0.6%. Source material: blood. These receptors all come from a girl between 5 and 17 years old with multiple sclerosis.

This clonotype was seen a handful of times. The CDR3 nucleotides are TGTGCCAGCAGCTTTGGGGGGGGGCCCCATGGCACAGATACGCAGTATTTT. Its translation is CASSFGGGPHGTDTQYF. The chain combines TRBV7-9 with TRBJ2-3; D is possibly TRBD2 (7 bases). V dropped 3 bases and J dropped 1 base, with 17 bases sitting between them. The V gene's germline CDR1 is SEHNR and CDR2 FQNEAQ (reference sequence). The CDR3 runs 17 residues.

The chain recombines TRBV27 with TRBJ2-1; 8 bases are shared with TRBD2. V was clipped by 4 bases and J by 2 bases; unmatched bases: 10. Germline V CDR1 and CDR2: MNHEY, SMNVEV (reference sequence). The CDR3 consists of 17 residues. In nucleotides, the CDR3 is TGTGCCAGCAGTTCCCGTCGGACCGGGAGGGCCTACAATGAGCAGTTCTTC. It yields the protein CASSSRRTGRAYNEQFF.

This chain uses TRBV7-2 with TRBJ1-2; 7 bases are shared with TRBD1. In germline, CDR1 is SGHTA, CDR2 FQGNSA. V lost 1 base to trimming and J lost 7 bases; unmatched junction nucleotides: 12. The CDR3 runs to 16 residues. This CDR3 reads CASSLVLGGRRGGYTF. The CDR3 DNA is TGTGCCAGCAGCTTAGTATTAGGGGGCCGGAGGGGTGGCTACACCTTC.

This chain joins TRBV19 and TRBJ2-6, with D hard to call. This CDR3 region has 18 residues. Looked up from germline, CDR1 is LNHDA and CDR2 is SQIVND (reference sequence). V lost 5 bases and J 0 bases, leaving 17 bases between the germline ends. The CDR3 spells CASSLRLVSSSGANVLTF. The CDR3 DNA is TGTGCCAGTAGTCTGCGTTTGGTCAGTTCCTCTGGGGCCAACGTCCTGACTTTC.

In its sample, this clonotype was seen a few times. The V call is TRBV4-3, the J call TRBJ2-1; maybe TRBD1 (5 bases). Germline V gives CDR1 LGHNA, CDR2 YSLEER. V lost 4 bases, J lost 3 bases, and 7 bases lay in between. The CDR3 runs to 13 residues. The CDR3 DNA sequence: TGCGCCAGCAGCCTCGGACACTACAATGAGCAGTTCTTC. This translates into CASSLGHYNEQFF.

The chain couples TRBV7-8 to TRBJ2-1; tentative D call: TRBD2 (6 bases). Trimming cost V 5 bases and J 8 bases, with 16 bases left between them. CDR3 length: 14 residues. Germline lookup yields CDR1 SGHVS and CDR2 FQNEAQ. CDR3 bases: TGTGCCAGCAGCCCCGGCTGGGGAGGAGATGAGCAGTTCTTC. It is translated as CASSPGWGGDEQFF.

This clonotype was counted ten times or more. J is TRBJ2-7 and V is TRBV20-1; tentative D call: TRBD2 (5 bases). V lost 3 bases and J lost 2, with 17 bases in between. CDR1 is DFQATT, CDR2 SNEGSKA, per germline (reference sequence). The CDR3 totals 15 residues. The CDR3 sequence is CSARDRGGHAYEQYF. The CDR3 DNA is TGCAGTGCTAGGGACCGGGGTGGGCATGCCTACGAGCAGTACTTC.

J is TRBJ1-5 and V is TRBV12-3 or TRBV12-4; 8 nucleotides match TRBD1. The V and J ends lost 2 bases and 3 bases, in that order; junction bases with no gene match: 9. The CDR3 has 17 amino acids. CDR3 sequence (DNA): TGTGCCAGCAGTTTAAGGAGGGCAGGGGGCTTCAATCAGCCCCAGCATTTT. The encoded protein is CASSLRRAGGFNQPQHF.

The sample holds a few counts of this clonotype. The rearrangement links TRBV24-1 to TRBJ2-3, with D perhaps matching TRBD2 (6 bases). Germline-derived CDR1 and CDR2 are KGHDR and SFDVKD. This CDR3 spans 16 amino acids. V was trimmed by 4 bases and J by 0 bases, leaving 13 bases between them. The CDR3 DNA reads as TGTGCCACCAGTGAAGGGACGGGGACTAGCACAGATACGCAGTATTTT. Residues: CATSEGTGTSTDTQYF.

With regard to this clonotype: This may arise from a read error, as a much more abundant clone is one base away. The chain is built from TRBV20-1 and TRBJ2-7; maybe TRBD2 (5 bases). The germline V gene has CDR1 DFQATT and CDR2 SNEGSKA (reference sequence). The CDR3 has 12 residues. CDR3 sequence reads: CRAREGPYEQYF. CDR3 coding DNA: TGCAGGGCTAGAGAGGGCCCCTACGAGCAGTACTTC.

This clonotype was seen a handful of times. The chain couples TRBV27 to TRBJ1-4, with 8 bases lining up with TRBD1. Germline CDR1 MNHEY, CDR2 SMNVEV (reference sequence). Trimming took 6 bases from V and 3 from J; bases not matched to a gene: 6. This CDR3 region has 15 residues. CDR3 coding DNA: TGTGCCAGCAGCCAGGGGGCGCGACCTAATGAAAAACTGTTTTTT. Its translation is CASSQGARPNEKLFF.

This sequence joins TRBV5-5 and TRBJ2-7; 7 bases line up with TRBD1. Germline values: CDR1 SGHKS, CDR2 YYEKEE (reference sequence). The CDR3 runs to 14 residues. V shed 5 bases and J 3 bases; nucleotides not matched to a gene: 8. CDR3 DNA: TGTGCCAGCAGACGGGGACAGACCGTCTACGAGCAGTACTTC. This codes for CASRRGQTVYEQYF.

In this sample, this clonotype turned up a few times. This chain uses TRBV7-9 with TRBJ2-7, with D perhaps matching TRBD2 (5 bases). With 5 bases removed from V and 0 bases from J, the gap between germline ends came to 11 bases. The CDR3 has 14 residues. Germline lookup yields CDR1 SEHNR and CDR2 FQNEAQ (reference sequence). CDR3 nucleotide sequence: TGTGCCAGCAGCGGAGCGGTCAGCTCCTACGAGCAGTACTTC. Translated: CASSGAVSSYEQYF.

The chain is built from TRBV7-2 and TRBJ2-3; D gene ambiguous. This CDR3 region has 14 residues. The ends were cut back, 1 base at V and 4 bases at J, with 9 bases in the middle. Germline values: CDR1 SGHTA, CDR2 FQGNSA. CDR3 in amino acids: CASSLGGNPDTQYF. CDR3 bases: TGTGCCAGCAGCTTAGGTGGAAACCCAGATACGCAGTATTTT.

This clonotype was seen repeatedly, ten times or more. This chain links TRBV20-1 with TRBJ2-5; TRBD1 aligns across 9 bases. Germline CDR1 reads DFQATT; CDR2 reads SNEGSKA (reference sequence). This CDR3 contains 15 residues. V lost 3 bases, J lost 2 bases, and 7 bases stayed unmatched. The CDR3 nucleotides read TGCAGTGCTAGGGCTACCGGGACAGGGCAAGAGACCCAGTACTTC. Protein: CSARATGTGQETQYF.

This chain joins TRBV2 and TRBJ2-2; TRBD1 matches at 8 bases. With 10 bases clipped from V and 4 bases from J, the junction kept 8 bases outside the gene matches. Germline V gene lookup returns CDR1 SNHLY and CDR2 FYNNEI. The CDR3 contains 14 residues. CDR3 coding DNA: TGTGCCAACCCCGACAGGGGTATCACCGGGGAGCTGTTTTTT. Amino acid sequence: CANPDRGITGELFF.

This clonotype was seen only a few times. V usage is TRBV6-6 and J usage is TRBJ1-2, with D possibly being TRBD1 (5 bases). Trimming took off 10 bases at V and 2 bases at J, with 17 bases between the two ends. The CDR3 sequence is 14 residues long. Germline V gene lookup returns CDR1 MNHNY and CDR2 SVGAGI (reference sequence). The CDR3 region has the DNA TGTGCCACCACCTATTTGGGGGGAAACTATGGCTACACCTTC. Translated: CATTYLGGNYGYTF.

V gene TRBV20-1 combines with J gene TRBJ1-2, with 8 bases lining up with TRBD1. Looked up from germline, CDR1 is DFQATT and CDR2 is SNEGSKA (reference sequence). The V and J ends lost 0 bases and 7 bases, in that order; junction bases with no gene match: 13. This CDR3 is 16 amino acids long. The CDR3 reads CSARDQETGVAPGYTF. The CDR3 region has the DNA TGCAGTGCTAGAGATCAGGAGACAGGGGTGGCCCCTGGCTACACCTTC.

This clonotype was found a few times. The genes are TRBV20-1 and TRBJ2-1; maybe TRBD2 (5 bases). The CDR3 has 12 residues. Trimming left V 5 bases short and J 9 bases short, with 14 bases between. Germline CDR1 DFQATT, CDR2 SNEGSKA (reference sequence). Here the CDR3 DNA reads TGCAGTGCTCCCGGGGAAAATCCTGAGCAGTTCTTC. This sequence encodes CSAPGENPEQFF.

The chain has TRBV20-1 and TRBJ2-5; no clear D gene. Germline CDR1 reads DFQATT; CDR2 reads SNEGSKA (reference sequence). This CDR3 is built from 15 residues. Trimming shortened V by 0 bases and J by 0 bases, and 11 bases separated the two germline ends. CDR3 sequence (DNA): TGCAGTGCTAGAGACCCTACACGGTACCAAGAGACCCAGTACTTC. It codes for CSARDPTRYQETQYF.

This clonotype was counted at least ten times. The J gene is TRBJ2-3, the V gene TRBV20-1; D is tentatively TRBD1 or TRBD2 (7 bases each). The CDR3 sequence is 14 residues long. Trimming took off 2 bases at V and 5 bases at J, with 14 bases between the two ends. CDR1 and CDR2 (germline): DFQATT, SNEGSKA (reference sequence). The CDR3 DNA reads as TGCAGTGCTAGAAGGCAGGGGGAGGGAGATACGCAGTATTTT. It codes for CSARRQGEGDTQYF.

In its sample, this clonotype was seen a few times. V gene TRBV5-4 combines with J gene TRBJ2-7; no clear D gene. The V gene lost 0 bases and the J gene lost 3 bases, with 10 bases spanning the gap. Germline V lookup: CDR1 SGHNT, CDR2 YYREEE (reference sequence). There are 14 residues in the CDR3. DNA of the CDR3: TGTGCCAGCAGCTTGGGCGTCGGGCACTACGAGCAGTACTTC. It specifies CASSLGVGHYEQYF.

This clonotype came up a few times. CDR3 sequence (DNA): TGCGCCAGCAGCCTCCAGTTCGGCCAGCTTGAAGCTTTCTTT. The encoded protein is CASSLQFGQLEAFF. The V gene is TRBV4-1, the J gene TRBJ1-1; the D is unclear. The CDR3 consists of 14 residues. The germline V gene encodes CDR1 MGHRA and CDR2 YSYEKL. The V and J ends lost 4 bases and 7 bases respectively, with 16 bases between them.

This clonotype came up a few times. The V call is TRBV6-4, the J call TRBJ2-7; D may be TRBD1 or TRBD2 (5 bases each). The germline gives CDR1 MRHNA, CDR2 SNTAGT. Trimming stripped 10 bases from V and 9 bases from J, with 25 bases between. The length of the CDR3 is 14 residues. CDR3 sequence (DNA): TGTGCCATCAAAATGGGTCCAGGGAGTTTTTCGCAGTACTTC. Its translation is CAIKMGPGSFSQYF.

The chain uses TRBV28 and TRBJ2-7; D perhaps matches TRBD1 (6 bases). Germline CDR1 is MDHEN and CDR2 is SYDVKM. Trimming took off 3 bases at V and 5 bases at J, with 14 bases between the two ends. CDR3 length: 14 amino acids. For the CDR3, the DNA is TGTGCCAGCAGTTTCCTCAGGGGAATGAACGAGCAGTACTTC. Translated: CASSFLRGMNEQYF.

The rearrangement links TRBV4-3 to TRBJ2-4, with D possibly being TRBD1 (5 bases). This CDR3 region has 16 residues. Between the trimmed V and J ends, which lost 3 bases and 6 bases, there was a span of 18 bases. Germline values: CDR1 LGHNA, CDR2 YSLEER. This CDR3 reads CASSQRDMGRGNIQYF. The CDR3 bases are TGCGCCAGCAGCCAGCGAGACATGGGGCGTGGAAACATTCAGTACTTC.

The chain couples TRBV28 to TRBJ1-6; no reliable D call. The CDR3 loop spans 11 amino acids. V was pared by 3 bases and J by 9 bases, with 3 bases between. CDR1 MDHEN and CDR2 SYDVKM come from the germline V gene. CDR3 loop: CASSFRSPLHF. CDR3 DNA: TGTGCCAGCAGTTTTCGTTCACCCCTCCACTTT.